What follows is one T cell receptor beta chain and its context. Assignments of participants to cohorts depended upon their own reported clinical history. Among Cohort 3 donors, those recovered had two negative PCRs, clearance, or symptom resolution. Trimming took 3 bases from V and 4 from J; bases not matched to a gene: 4. The CDR3 totals 15 residues. In germline, CDR1 is KGHSH, CDR2 LQKENI. These data are taken from a study of blood T cell repertoires in COVID-19. Overall study: Specimens from acute and convalescent COVID-19 originated in the United States, Italy and Spain.

Per the authors' pipeline: Amplified reference gene primers provided the basis for estimating nucleated cell counts. Clones were sequenced by immunoSEQ multiplex PCR, and TCRdb holds only the in-frame ones, with some missing. V and J calls and clone size are given by that table; D and trimming were obtained from the DNA. Of about 140,000 clones listed, about 80% are singletons. Input material: PBMCs or T cells enriched from blood (not recorded which). This receptor was identified in a woman aged 45-60 years who had recovered from COVID-19. The chain combines TRBV18 with TRBJ2-3, with 10 bases lining up with TRBD2. The CDR3 sequence is CASSPPSGSADTQYF. The CDR3 region has the DNA TGTGCCAGCTCACCGCCTAGCGGGAGTGCAGATACGCAGTATTTT. The full variable domain, its missing parts supplied by reference TRBV18 and TRBJ2-3, is NAGVMQNPRHLVRRRGQEARLRCSPMKGHSHVYWYRQLPEEGLKFMVYLQKENIIDESGMPKERFSAEFPKEGPSILRIQQVVRGDSAAYFCASSPPSGSADTQYFGPGTRLTVL.